This TCR beta chain was identified in a study of memory CD4+ T cells and cytomegalovirus serostatus. Notes on the study in general: Each of fewer than 80 CMV-associated TCRbeta sequences occurred in one to five individuals. CMV serostatus prediction reached median AUC approximately 0.95, or 0.91 with US-trained model.

The method was immunoSEQ multiplex PCR; TCRdb's version includes in-frame clones alone and lacks a portion of them. The sample lists roughly 50,000 clones, more than 70% occurring once. The sort gate was single viable CD3+CD4+CD8-CD45RO+ cells for memory CD4+ T cells. About this clone itself: Its antigen is undetermined.

The CDR3 is 16 amino acids. The germline CDR1 and CDR2 sequences are LGHNT and FRNRAP. The germline V and J ends were trimmed by 0 bases and 3 bases, with 12 bases remaining between them. The sequence was collected from an adult in good health and CMV-seronegative. J is TRBJ2-1 and V is TRBV12-5; D call uncertain. Sequences were obtained from memory CD4+ T cells from blood. The CDR3 bases are TGTGCTAGTGGTTTGGTAGTAAGAGAAAGCTACAATGAGCAGTTCTTC. It encodes CASGLVVRESYNEQFF. The variable domain in full, completed from reference TRBV12-5 and TRBJ2-1, reads DARVTQTPRHKVTEMGQEVTMRCQPILGHNTVFWYRQTMMQGLELLAYFRNRAPLDDSGMPKDRFSAEMPDATLATLKIQPSEPRDSAVYFCASGLVVRESYNEQFFGPGTRLTVL.